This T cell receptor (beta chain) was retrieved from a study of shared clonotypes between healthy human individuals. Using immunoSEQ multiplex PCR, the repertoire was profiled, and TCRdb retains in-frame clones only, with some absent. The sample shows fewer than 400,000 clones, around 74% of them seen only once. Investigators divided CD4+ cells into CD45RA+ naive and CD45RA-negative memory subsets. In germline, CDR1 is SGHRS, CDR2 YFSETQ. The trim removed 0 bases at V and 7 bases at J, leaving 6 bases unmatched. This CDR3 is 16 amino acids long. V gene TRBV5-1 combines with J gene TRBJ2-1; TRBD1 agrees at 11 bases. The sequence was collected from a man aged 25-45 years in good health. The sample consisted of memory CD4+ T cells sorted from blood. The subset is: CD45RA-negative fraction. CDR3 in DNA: TGCGCCAGCAGCTTGGAGGGACAGGGGGGTTGGAATGAGCAGTTCTTC. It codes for CASSLEGQGGWNEQFF.